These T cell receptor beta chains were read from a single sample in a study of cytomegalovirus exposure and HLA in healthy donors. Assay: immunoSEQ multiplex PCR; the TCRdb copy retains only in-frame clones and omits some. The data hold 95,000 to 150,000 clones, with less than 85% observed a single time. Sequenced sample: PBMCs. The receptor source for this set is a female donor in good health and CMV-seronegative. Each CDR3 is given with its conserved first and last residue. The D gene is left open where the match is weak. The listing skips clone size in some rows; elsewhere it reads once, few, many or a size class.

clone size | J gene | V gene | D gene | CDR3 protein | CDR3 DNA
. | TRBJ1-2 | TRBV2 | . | CASSEWGPYGYTF | TGTGCCAGCAGTGAATGGGGGCCCTATGGCTACACCTTC
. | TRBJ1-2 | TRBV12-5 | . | CASGFLAF | TGTGCTAGTGGTTTCCTCGCCTTC
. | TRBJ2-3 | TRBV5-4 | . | CASTPEVADTQYF | TGTGCCAGCACCCCGGAGGTTGCAGATACGCAGTATTTT
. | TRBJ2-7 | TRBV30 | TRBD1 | CASGQGNEQYF | TGTGCCTCGGGACAGGGAAACGAGCAGTACTTC
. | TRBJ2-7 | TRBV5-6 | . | CASSPGGSSYEQYF | TGTGCCAGCAGCCCCGGAGGGAGCTCCTACGAGCAGTACTTC
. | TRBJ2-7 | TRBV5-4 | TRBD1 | CASSLDRGGLYEQYF | TGTGCCAGCAGCTTGGACAGGGGTGGCCTCTACGAGCAGTACTTC
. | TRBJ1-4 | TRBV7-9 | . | CASSLSRADEKLFF | TGTGCCAGCAGCTTGTCCAGGGCTGATGAAAAACTGTTTTTT
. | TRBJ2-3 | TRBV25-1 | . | CASSVGRASDTQYF | TGTGCCAGCAGTGTCGGCAGGGCGTCAGATACGCAGTATTTT
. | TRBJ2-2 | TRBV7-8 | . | CASSVSPRDSANTGELFF | TGTGCCAGCAGCGTATCCCCCCGGGACTCCGCGAACACCGGGGAGCTGTTTTTT
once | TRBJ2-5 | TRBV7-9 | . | CSSSSWTERAETQYF | TGTTCCAGCAGCTCTTGGACAGAAAGAGCGGAGACCCAGTACTTC
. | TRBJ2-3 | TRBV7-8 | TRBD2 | CASSSRTSGSGDTQYF | TGTGCCAGCAGCTCCCGGACTAGCGGGAGTGGAGATACGCAGTATTTT
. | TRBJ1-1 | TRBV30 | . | CAWRGTGTFKAFF | TGTGCCTGGAGGGGGACGGGGACTTTTAAAGCTTTCTTT
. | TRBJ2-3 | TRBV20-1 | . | CSARVDTQYF | TGCAGTGCCAGGGTAGATACGCAGTATTTT
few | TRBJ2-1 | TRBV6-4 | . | CASSDRAYNEQFF | TGTGCCAGCAGTGATCGGGCCTACAATGAGCAGTTCTTC
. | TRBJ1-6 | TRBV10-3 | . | CAIRRTGNNSPLHF | TGTGCCATCAGAAGGACGGGGAATAATTCACCCCTCCACTTT
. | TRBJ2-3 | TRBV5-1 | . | CASSLGGRSRVAEDTQYF | TGCGCCAGCAGCTTGGGGGGCAGGAGTCGGGTCGCGGAAGATACGCAGTATTTT
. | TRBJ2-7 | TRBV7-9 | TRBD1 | CASSFWDRGYEQYF | TGTGCCAGCAGCTTTTGGGACAGGGGTTACGAGCAGTACTTC
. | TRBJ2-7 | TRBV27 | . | CASSFGGGPYEQYF | TGTGCCAGCAGTTTTGGAGGGGGCCCCTACGAGCAGTACTTC
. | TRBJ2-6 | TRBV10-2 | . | CASSERSSGANVLTF | TGCGCCAGCAGTGAGAGGAGCTCTGGGGCCAACGTCCTGACTTTC
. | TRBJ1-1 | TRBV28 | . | CASSSGMNTEAFF | TGTGCCAGCAGTTCAGGGATGAACACTGAAGCTTTCTTT
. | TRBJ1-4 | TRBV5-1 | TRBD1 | CASSGETGAAFNEKLFF | TGCGCCAGCAGCGGGGAGACAGGGGCCGCCTTTAATGAAAAACTGTTTTTT
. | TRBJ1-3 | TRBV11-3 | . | CASAAPSDMPGNTIYF | TGTGCCAGCGCCGCCCCCTCGGACATGCCTGGAAACACCATATATTTT
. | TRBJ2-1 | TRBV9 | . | CASSVTVHSSYNEQFF | TGTGCCAGCAGCGTAACGGTCCACAGCTCCTACAATGAGCAGTTCTTC
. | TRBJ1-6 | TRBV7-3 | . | CASSLGVGGSPLHF | TGTGCCAGCAGCTTAGGTGTCGGGGGGTCACCCCTCCACTTT
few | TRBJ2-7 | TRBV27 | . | CASSDYPYEQYF | TGTGCCAGTTCGGACTACCCCTACGAGCAGTACTTC
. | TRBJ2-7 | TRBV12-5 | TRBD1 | CASGPHRGFTGEQYF | TGTGCTAGTGGCCCTCACAGGGGTTTCACTGGGGAGCAGTACTTC
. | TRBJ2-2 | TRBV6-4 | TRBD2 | CASSRLAGGAGELFF | TGTGCCAGCAGTAGACTAGCGGGCGGCGCCGGGGAGCTGTTTTTT
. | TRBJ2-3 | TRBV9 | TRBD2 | CASSARLAGPDTQYF | TGTGCCAGCAGCGCCAGACTAGCGGGCCCAGATACGCAGTATTTT
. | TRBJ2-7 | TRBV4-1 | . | CASSLGGPSAAYEQYF | TGCGCCAGCAGCCTAGGGGGTCCTAGTGCCGCCTACGAGCAGTACTTC
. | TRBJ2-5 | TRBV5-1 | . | CASSLAQDSSDQETQYF | TGCGCCAGCAGCTTGGCCCAGGACAGCTCCGATCAAGAGACCCAGTACTTC
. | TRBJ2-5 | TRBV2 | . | CASSEASWQYF | TGTGCCAGCAGTGAAGCCAGTTGGCAGTACTTC
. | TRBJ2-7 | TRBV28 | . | CASSIIGSSYEQYF | TGTGCCAGCAGTATAATTGGGAGCTCCTACGAGCAGTACTTC
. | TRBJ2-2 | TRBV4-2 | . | CASADDKAERNTGELFF | TGTGCCAGCGCGGATGATAAAGCTGAAAGGAACACCGGGGAGCTGTTTTTT
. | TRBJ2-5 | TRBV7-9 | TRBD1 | CASSLRRDRDETQYF | TGTGCCAGCAGCTTAAGGCGGGACAGGGATGAGACCCAGTACTTC
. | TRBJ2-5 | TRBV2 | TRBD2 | CASRGGGQETQYF | TGTGCCAGCAGGGGGGGAGGGCAAGAGACCCAGTACTTC
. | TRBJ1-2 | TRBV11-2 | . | CASSLGENYGYTF | TGTGCCAGCAGCTTAGGAGAGAACTATGGCTACACCTTC
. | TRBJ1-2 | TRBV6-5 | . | CATGPAANYGYTF | TGTGCCACGGGTCCTGCGGCTAACTATGGCTACACCTTC
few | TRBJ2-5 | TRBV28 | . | CATAQGGNKVTQYF | TGTGCCACGGCTCAAGGCGGCAACAAGGTGACCCAGTACTTC
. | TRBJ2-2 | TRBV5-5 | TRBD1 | CASNPVGTGVIGELFF | TGTGCCAGCAACCCGGTTGGGACAGGGGTGATCGGGGAGCTGTTTTTT
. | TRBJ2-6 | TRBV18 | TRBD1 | CASSRDRAGANVLTF | TGTGCCAGCTCACGAGACAGGGCCGGGGCCAACGTCCTGACTTTC